This T cell receptor (beta chain) was retrieved from a study of glioma-infiltrating T cells after dendritic cell vaccination. Germline CDR1 reads SSHAT; CDR2 reads FNYEAQ (reference sequence). Trimming at V came to 0 bases and at J to 0 bases, leaving 6 bases not matched to a gene. This CDR3 is 18 amino acids long. This clone occurred a few times. Profiling relied on immunoSEQ multiplex PCR, and the TCRdb table lists in-frame clones only, not all of them. The profile shows over 70,000 clones, over 75% of them singletons. The chain links TRBV7-7 to TRBJ2-7, with 12 bases that match TRBD2. The starting material was blood, obtained before dendritic cell vaccination. The TCR sequence derives from a human donor with glioblastoma. Here the CDR3 DNA reads TGTGCCAGCAGCTTAGCGGGGACTAGCGGGCCTGACTCCTACGAGCAGTACTTC. It is translated as CASSLAGTSGPDSYEQYF.